This note documents a single T cell receptor (beta chain) sequence. Regulatory T cells were sorted as CD4+CD25hiCD127low/negative. The sample comes from a study of B cell selection in AIRE deficiency. Clones were read by immunoSEQ multiplex PCR, and TCRdb kept only the in-frame ones, dropping some. The sample holds tens of thousands of clones, about 94% seen once. Trimming cost V 1 base and J 3 bases; bases outside gene matches: 6. Per germline, CDR1 SGHTA and CDR2 FQGNSA. CDR3 size: 15 residues. Material for sequencing was Tregs sorted from PBMCs. The sequence was collected from a human donor with AIRE deficiency. The gene calls are TRBV7-2 and TRBJ2-7; TRBD2 matches 7 bases. The CDR3 nucleotides read TGTGCCAGCAGCTTAGGTACTAGCGCACACTACGAGCAGTACTTC. The encoded protein is CASSLGTSAHYEQYF.